A single sample gave rise to the 24 T cell receptor beta chains below, sequenced in a study of blood T cell repertoires in COVID-19. TCRdb keeps only in-frame clones here, not all; method: immunoSEQ multiplex PCR. The sample lists around 69,000 clones, roughly four fifths occurring once. The material sequenced was peripheral blood. These receptors all stem from a woman in her 70s with acute or convalescent COVID-19.

This rearrangement joins TRBV6-5 to TRBJ1-1; 8 bases map to TRBD1. The length of the CDR3 is 16 residues. Germline CDR1 MNHEY, CDR2 SVGAGI. With V trimmed by 0 bases and J by 5 bases, 8 bases remained unmatched. Here the CDR3 DNA reads TGTGCCAGCAGTTACTCGGCAGGGGGCGGTGGGACTGAAGCTTTCTTT. Translated: CASSYSAGGGGTEAFF.

This chain uses TRBV7-8 with TRBJ1-1; 9 bases map to TRBD1. Germline V gene sequence: CDR1 SGHVS, CDR2 FQNEAQ. V lost 5 bases, J lost 5 bases, and 6 bases stayed unmatched. This CDR3 comprises 14 residues. CDR3 DNA sequence: TGTGCCAGCAGCCCCGGACAGGGGAGGACTGAAGCTTTCTTT. Amino acid sequence: CASSPGQGRTEAFF.

The chain employs TRBV3-1 (or the pseudogene TRBV3-2) and TRBJ2-7, with 7 bases fitting TRBD2. Per germline, CDR1 LGHDT and CDR2 YNNKEL (reference sequence). J lost 0 bases, V lost 3 bases, and 8 bases had no gene match. This CDR3 has 16 amino acids. DNA for the CDR3: TGTGCCAGCAGCCATCCCTCTAGCGGAATCTCCTACGAGCAGTACTTC. As protein: CASSHPSSGISYEQYF.

The chain recombines TRBV9 with TRBJ1-6; D is possibly TRBD1 (6 bases). Between the trimmed V and J ends, which lost 0 bases and 7 bases, there was a span of 14 bases. The CDR3 covers 16 residues. In germline, CDR1 is SGDLS, CDR2 YYNGEE. The CDR3 loop reads CASSVGGGVPNSPLHF. CDR3 bases: TGTGCCAGCAGCGTAGGAGGGGGGGTCCCCAATTCACCCCTCCACTTT.

This clone has a single count. The gene calls are TRBV7-9 and TRBJ1-3; 11 bases agree with TRBD1. Trimming cost V 5 bases and J 15 bases; bases outside gene matches: 6. The CDR3 extends over 12 amino acids. Germline CDR1 is SEHNR and CDR2 is FQNEAQ (reference sequence). Here the CDR3 reads CASSIPGQGEYF. In DNA, the CDR3 is TGTGCCAGCAGCATCCCGGGACAGGGGGAATATTTT.

The chain couples TRBV12-5 to TRBJ2-7, with TRBD2 matching over 10 bases. Trimming cost V 3 bases and J 4 bases; bases outside gene matches: 3. The CDR3 runs 14 residues. CDR1 LGHNT and CDR2 FRNRAP come from the germline V gene. The DNA of the CDR3 is TGTGCTAGTGGTTTTACTAGCGGGATATACGAGCAGTACTTC. Protein product: CASGFTSGIYEQYF. The variable domain in full, with the rest retrieved from reference TRBV12-5 and TRBJ2-7, is DARVTQTPRHKVTEMGQEVTMRCQPILGHNTVFWYRQTMMQGLELLAYFRNRAPLDDSGMPKDRFSAEMPDATLATLKIQPSEPRDSAVYFCASGFTSGIYEQYFGPGTRLTVT.

The V call is TRBV2, the J call TRBJ2-3, with 8 nucleotides matching TRBD2. The length of the CDR3 is 14 residues. Trimming removed 6 bases from V and 8 bases from J; junction bases left unmatched: 10. Germline V gives CDR1 SNHLY, CDR2 FYNNEI. CDR3 sequence (DNA): TGTGCCAGCAGCGCCGGGACTAGACCTGGTACGCAGTATTTT. It yields the protein CASSAGTRPGTQYF.

In the case of this clone: The junction and the germline gene differ at one end; a read error may be behind it. This chain links TRBV7-7 with TRBJ2-1; 7 nucleotides line up with TRBD1. Germline V gene sequence: CDR1 SSHAT, CDR2 FNYEAQ (reference sequence). The length of the CDR3 is 16 residues. In nucleotides, the CDR3 is TGTGCTAGCAGCCCTGGGACAGTTGTGCCCTACAATGAGCAGTTCTTC. It translates to CASSPGTVVPYNEQFF. Full variable domain (rest looked up from reference TRBV7-7 and TRBJ2-1): GAGVSQSPRYKVTKRGQDVTLRCDPISSHATLYWYQQALGQGPEFLTYFNYEAQPDKSGLPSDRFSAERPEGSISTLTIQRTEQRDSAMYRCASSPGTVVPYNEQFFGPGTRLTVL.

This rearrangement joins TRBV5-1 to TRBJ2-2; 7 nucleotides match TRBD1. Germline V lookup: CDR1 SGHRS, CDR2 YFSETQ. The CDR3 sequence is 16 residues long. The junction had 12 bases not matched to a gene; V was cut back by 6 bases and J by 4 bases. CDR3 region: CASNQGDGIGTGELFF. The CDR3 nucleotides read TGCGCCAGCAATCAGGGGGATGGTATCGGCACCGGGGAGCTGTTTTTT. The variable domain in full, with the rest retrieved from reference TRBV5-1 and TRBJ2-2, is KAGVTQTPRYLIKTRGQQVTLSCSPISGHRSVSWYQQTPGQGLQFLFEYFSETQRNKGNFPGRFSGRQFSNSRSEMNVSTLELGDSALYLCASNQGDGIGTGELFFGEGSRLTVL.

This chain connects TRBV6-5 to TRBJ2-1; D remains unclear. The CDR3 is 14 amino acids. The germline gives CDR1 MNHEY, CDR2 SVGAGI. Trimming took 0 bases from V and 3 from J, leaving 6 bases between them. The CDR3 DNA follows: TGTGCCAGCAGTTACTCTTTTAACTACAATGAGCAGTTCTTC. It yields the protein CASSYSFNYNEQFF.

The rearrangement links TRBV6-6 to TRBJ2-5; the D is unclear. V lost 0 bases, J lost 2 bases, and 7 bases lay in between. This CDR3 has 14 amino acids. Germline loops: CDR1 MNHNY, CDR2 SVGAGI (reference sequence). Here the CDR3 DNA reads TGTGCCAGCAGTTACTCCCGTACTCAAGAGACCCAGTACTTC. As protein: CASSYSRTQETQYF.

This chain connects TRBV6-5 to TRBJ1-2; no reliable D call. The CDR3 is 14 residues long. The ends were cut back, 2 bases at V and 4 bases at J, with 11 bases in the middle. CDR1 MNHEY and CDR2 SVGAGI come from the germline V gene. DNA of the CDR3: TGTGCCAGCAGTTACGTGGAGGGAGCCTATGGCTACACCTTC. Residues: CASSYVEGAYGYTF.

The rearrangement uses TRBV5-1 and TRBJ2-5; 8 bases line up with TRBD2. Per the germline V gene, CDR1 is SGHRS and CDR2 is YFSETQ. The J segment lost 4 bases and the V segment lost 4 bases, leaving 3 bases of the junction unmatched. This CDR3 contains 13 residues. Here the CDR3 DNA reads TGCGCCAGCAGCCCGGGGGGGCTAGAGACCCAGTACTTC. This sequence encodes CASSPGGLETQYF. Full variable domain (missing parts from reference TRBV5-1 and TRBJ2-5): KAGVTQTPRYLIKTRGQQVTLSCSPISGHRSVSWYQQTPGQGLQFLFEYFSETQRNKGNFPGRFSGRQFSNSRSEMNVSTLELGDSALYLCASSPGGLETQYFGPGTRLLVL.

The chain combines TRBV2 with TRBJ2-7; D might be TRBD2 (5 bases). CDR3 length: 10 amino acids. Trimming left V 8 bases short and J 6 bases short, with 8 bases between. The germline gives CDR1 SNHLY, CDR2 FYNNEI. The CDR3 sequence is CASRTGEQYF. The CDR3 DNA follows: TGTGCCAGCCGGACTGGCGAGCAGTACTTC. The full variable domain, completed using reference TRBV2 and TRBJ2-7, is EPEVTQTPSHQVTQMGQEVILRCVPISNHLYFYWYRQILGQKVEFLVSFYNNEISEKSEIFDDQFSVERPDGSNFTLKIRSTKLEDSAMYFCASRTGEQYFGPGTRLTVT.

The chain joins TRBV5-1 to TRBJ2-1, with D possibly being TRBD2 (5 bases). Germline assignment: CDR1 SGHRS and CDR2 YFSETQ. The CDR3 has 14 residues. With 2 bases removed from V and 6 bases from J, the gap between germline ends came to 12 bases. The DNA for the CDR3 is TGCGCCAGCAGCTTTGGTGGGAGTAGCAATGAGCAGTTCTTC. Its protein product is CASSFGGSSNEQFF.

The V and J genes are TRBV5-5 and TRBJ1-1; D is uncertain. Germline loops: CDR1 SGHKS, CDR2 YYEKEE (reference sequence). The CDR3 sequence is 14 residues long. With 0 bases removed from V and 10 bases from J, the gap between germline ends came to 16 bases. CDR3: CASSLAGSSVAAFF. The DNA for the CDR3 is TGTGCCAGCAGCTTGGCGGGGTCCTCCGTCGCAGCTTTCTTT.

This rearrangement joins TRBV5-8 to TRBJ2-3; no clear D gene. The CDR3 contains 16 residues. Trimming cost V 6 bases and J 0 bases, with 17 bases left between them. CDR1 is SGHTS, CDR2 YDEGEE, per germline. The CDR3 region has the DNA TGTGCCAGCACCCTCCGGTTCACCGCTAGCACAGATACGCAGTATTTT. Amino acid sequence: CASTLRFTASTDTQYF.

This clone was recorded only once. The gene calls are TRBV28 and TRBJ1-5, with a weak D call TRBD1 (5 bases). Per the germline V gene, CDR1 is MDHEN and CDR2 is SYDVKM. The CDR3 is 15 residues long. V was pared by 5 bases and J by 2 bases, with 13 bases between. The CDR3 spells CASSPYTGGNQPQHF. As DNA, the CDR3 is TGTGCCAGCAGTCCCTATACGGGGGGCAATCAGCCCCAGCATTTT.

The sample holds a few counts of this clone. The rearrangement links TRBV5-1 to TRBJ1-2; 8 bases map to TRBD1. The CDR3 is made up of 16 amino acids. The V gene end was trimmed by 0 bases and the J gene end by 1 base; junction bases not matched to a gene: 5. Germline V gene sequence: CDR1 SGHRS, CDR2 YFSETQ. The CDR3 sequence is CASSLGDRSLNYGYTF. DNA of the CDR3: TGCGCCAGCAGCTTGGGGGACAGGAGTCTTAACTATGGCTACACCTTC.

The chain couples TRBV5-1 to TRBJ2-2, with 8 bases identical to TRBD2. In germline, CDR1 is SGHRS, CDR2 YFSETQ. This CDR3 is built from 16 residues. With V trimmed by 0 bases and J by 3 bases, 4 bases remained unmatched. The CDR3 loop is CASSLDGGRYTGELFF. The DNA of the CDR3 is TGCGCCAGCAGCTTGGATGGCGGGAGGTACACCGGGGAGCTGTTTTTT.

This chain connects TRBV7-9 to TRBJ2-1; 10 bases fit TRBD1. Germline V lookup: CDR1 SEHNR, CDR2 FQNEAQ (reference sequence). This CDR3 has 14 residues. V was pared by 3 bases and J by 14 bases, with 10 bases of the junction left unmatched. DNA of the CDR3: TGTGCCAGCAGCTTCGCCACTCACGGGACAGGGGAGTTCTTC. Protein sequence: CASSFATHGTGEFF.

This clone showed up just a few times. This sequence joins TRBV5-1 and TRBJ1-1; D perhaps matches TRBD1 (6 bases). V shed 0 bases and J shed 0 bases, with 12 bases lying between them. This CDR3 is 16 amino acids long. Germline V CDR1 and CDR2: SGHRS, YFSETQ. CDR3 coding DNA: TGCGCCAGCAGCTTGGTCGGACAGCCCATGAACACTGAAGCTTTCTTT. It yields the protein CASSLVGQPMNTEAFF.

This rearrangement joins TRBV19 to TRBJ2-7, with 11 bases aligning to TRBD2. V lost 3 bases to trimming and J lost 4 bases; unmatched junction nucleotides: 5. CDR1 is LNHDA and CDR2 is SQIVND in the germline V gene (reference sequence). The CDR3 is 15 amino acids. The CDR3 reads CASSMAGTSGYEQYF. As DNA, the CDR3 is TGTGCCAGTAGTATGGCCGGGACTAGCGGATACGAGCAGTACTTC. The full variable domain, with the rest looked up from reference TRBV19 and TRBJ2-7, is DGGITQSPKYLFRKEGQNVTLSCEQNLNHDAMYWYRQDPGQGLRLIYYSQIVNDFQKGDIAEGYSVSREKKESFPLTVTSAQKNPTAFYLCASSMAGTSGYEQYFGPGTRLTVT.

The count of this clone is one. This chain connects TRBV2 to TRBJ1-5; D call uncertain. CDR1 and CDR2 from the germline V gene are SNHLY and FYNNEI. V was cut by 4 bases and J by 0 bases, with 13 bases left in between. This CDR3 region has 16 residues. In DNA, the CDR3 is TGTGCCAGCAGTGTTACGGGAAGGGCTAGCAATCAGCCCCAGCATTTT. This gives the protein CASSVTGRASNQPQHF.